The 16 T cell receptor beta chains below all came from one sample that was sequenced in a study of prognosis after radiotherapy for stage I lung cancer. From genomic DNA, TCR beta CDR3 was amplified by two-round multiplex PCR. The use of primers specific to each TRBV and TRBJ gene characterized first-round PCR. In TCRdb, the multiplex PCR reads were re-called with MiXCR into one record per CDR3 protein. The sample lists around 23,000 distinct CDR3 sequences, about 46% occurring once. The sample consisted of PBMCs, taken before or after stereotactic body radiation therapy (not recorded which). These TCRs come from a donor of 50 years or more with non-small cell lung cancer.

This clonotype occurred many times. The genes are TRBV12-3 or TRBV12-4 and TRBJ2-2; 8 bases fit TRBD1. The V and J ends lost 6 bases and 0 bases, in that order; junction bases with no gene match: 9. This CDR3 spans 17 amino acids. CDR3 nucleotide sequence: TGTGCCAGCAGCCCTATAGGGACAGGTACGAACACCGGGGAGCTGTTTTTT. Protein product: CASSPIGTGTNTGELFF.

This clonotype showed up many times. V and J are TRBV9 and TRBJ2-3; TRBD2 matches at 8 bases. With 0 bases clipped from V and 2 bases from J, the junction kept 5 bases outside the gene matches. The V gene's germline CDR1 is SGDLS and CDR2 YYNGEE. This CDR3 region has 16 residues. This CDR3 reads CASSVGWRGVTDTQYF. For the CDR3, the DNA is TGTGCCAGCAGCGTAGGATGGCGGGGGGTCACAGATACGCAGTATTTT.

This clonotype is categorized as medium-sized. The chain has TRBV6-1 and TRBJ2-7; tentatively, D is TRBD1 (6 bases). Trimming shortened V by 5 bases and J by 3 bases, and 17 bases separated the two germline ends. CDR1 is MNHNS and CDR2 is SASEGT in the germline V gene. CDR3 length equals 15 residues. CDR3: CASSNDRSLGYEQYF. CDR3 nucleotide sequence: TGTGCCAGCAGTAACGACAGGTCTCTTGGCTACGAGCAGTACTTC.

Details on this clonotype: A far larger clone is one base from this, pointing to a likely read error. The J gene is TRBJ2-7, the V gene TRBV7-2, with D tentatively TRBD1 (6 bases). The CDR3 length is 14 residues. Germline CDR1 SGHTA, CDR2 FQGNSA. V dropped 1 base and J dropped 13 bases, with 20 bases sitting between them. The CDR3 bases are TGTGCCAGCAGCTTAGACGTTTCAGGACAGACAGTTTACTTC. It codes for CASSLDVSGQTVYF.

The CDR3 DNA follows: TGTGCCAGCAGCTTCGCAAACACCGGGGAGCTGTTTTTT. Encoded protein: CASSFANTGELFF. The rearrangement links TRBV13 to TRBJ2-2; D call uncertain. The CDR3 sequence is 13 residues long. The V gene's germline CDR1 is PRHDT and CDR2 FYEKMQ (reference sequence). The V gene lost 3 bases and the J gene lost 2 bases, with 4 bases spanning the gap.

For this clonotype: This probably arose from a read error, given a far larger clone one base away. The genes are TRBV24-1 and TRBJ2-2, with no clear D. The length of the CDR3 is 8 residues. V was pared by 9 bases and J by 8 bases, with 0 bases between. Germline assignment: CDR1 KGHDR and CDR2 SFDVKD. The CDR3 loop reads CATGELFF. The CDR3 DNA follows: TGTGCCACCGGGGAGCTGTTTTTT.

A remark on this clonotype: At one of its ends the junction is not consistent with the germline gene, which may arise from a read error. The chain joins TRBV7-2 to TRBJ2-1, with a possible D match to TRBD1 (6 bases). From germline, CDR1 is SGHTA and CDR2 FQGNSA. This CDR3 spans 18 amino acids. CDR3 DNA sequence: TGTGCCAGCAGCCCACCCGGGGTGGGGGCGATCTCCTACAATGATCAGTTCTTC. It yields the protein CASSPPGVGAISYNDQFF.

Many counts were recorded for this clonotype. This sequence joins TRBV6-4 and TRBJ2-1; 8 bases are a match to TRBD1. The germline gives CDR1 MRHNA, CDR2 SNTAGT. The CDR3 length is 13 residues. J lost 6 bases, V lost 6 bases, and 4 bases had no gene match. In DNA form, the CDR3 reads TGTGCCAGCAGCGGCACAGGGGGCAATGAGCAGTTCTTC. Protein sequence: CASSGTGGNEQFF.

The chain combines TRBV6-5 with TRBJ1-2; perhaps TRBD1 as D (6 bases). V was clipped by 4 bases and J by 4 bases, with 13 bases between them. This CDR3 has 14 residues. From germline, CDR1 is MNHEY and CDR2 SVGAGI. The CDR3 nucleotides read TGTGCCAGCAGTTGGGACAAAAGTCCCTATGGCTACACCTTC. Protein: CASSWDKSPYGYTF.

This clonotype was recorded at least ten times. The junction does not match germline at one end; this may be a read error. The chain links TRBV9 to TRBJ2-1, with D possibly matching TRBD2 (5 bases). Per the germline V gene, CDR1 is SGDLS and CDR2 is YYNGEE. The CDR3 sequence is 15 residues long. In DNA form, the CDR3 reads TGTGCCAGTAGCGTACTGTCGGACTCCTACAATGAGCAGTTCTTC. As protein: CASSVLSDSYNEQFF.

J is TRBJ1-6 and V is TRBV27, with D unclear. CDR3 size: 13 residues. The V end was cut by 3 bases, the J end by 16 bases, with 16 bases between. The V gene's germline CDR1 is MNHEY and CDR2 SMNVEV (reference sequence). The CDR3 sequence is CASSFQYNSQLHF. CDR3 nucleotides: TGTGCCAGCAGTTTCCAGTATAATTCACAACTCCACTTT.

In regard to this clonotype: A far bigger clonotype differs at one base, so this is likely a read error. V and J are TRBV6-9 and TRBJ2-7; possible D gene TRBD1, 5 bases. Germline V gene lookup returns CDR1 MNHGY and CDR2 SVAAGI. The CDR3 consists of 14 residues. V was clipped by 4 bases and J by 7 bases, with 17 bases between them. CDR3 loop: CASSFLTVEGEQYF. As DNA, the CDR3 is TGTGCCAGCAGTTTCCTGACAGTGGAAGGGGAGCAGTACTTC.

This clonotype turned up a few times. This could be a read error, since a much larger clone is one nucleotide away. The gene calls are TRBV6-5 and TRBJ2-3, with D unclear. Per the germline V gene, CDR1 is MNHEY and CDR2 is SVGAGI. CDR3 length: 16 amino acids. DNA for the CDR3: TGTGCCAGCAGTTACACGATCTCGGCTAGGTCAGATGCGCAGTATTTT. Translation gives CASSYTISARSDAQYF.

In regard to this clonotype: Since a far larger clone is one base different, this is likely a read error. J is TRBJ2-7 and V is TRBV6-2 or TRBV6-3; a possible D gene is TRBD2 (6 bases). V was trimmed by 5 bases and J by 1 base, leaving 21 bases between them. The CDR3 is 17 residues long. CDR1 and CDR2 from the germline V gene are MNHEY and SVGEGT. In DNA, the CDR3 is TGTGCCAGCAGTAACCGAGACTCTAGCGATTGGTCCTACGAGCAGTACTTC. Residues: CASSNRDSSDWSYEQYF.

This clonotype was detected only once. The chain joins TRBV6-4 to TRBJ2-3; D gene unclear. V was trimmed by 6 bases and J by 2 bases, leaving 12 bases between them. Germline V gives CDR1 MRHNA, CDR2 SNTAGT. This CDR3 is built from 14 residues. The DNA for the CDR3 is TGTGCCAGCAGCCATGTACCTGACACAGATACGCAGTATTTT. Protein product: CASSHVPDTDTQYF.

In this sample, this clonotype turned up many times. This sequence joins TRBV7-9 and TRBJ2-7; D is possibly TRBD1 (6 bases). The germline gives CDR1 SEHNR, CDR2 FQNEAQ (reference sequence). Trimming took 2 bases from V and 4 from J, leaving 12 bases between them. This CDR3 spans 14 amino acids. The CDR3 coding sequence is TGTGCCAGCAGCTTAACCGGGACACAATACGAGCAGTACTTC. Translating it yields CASSLTGTQYEQYF.